The source of this TCR beta chain is a study of cytomegalovirus exposure and HLA in healthy donors. Study in general: Previous work identified 120 million or so unique TCR beta sequences from about 179 million T cells. Study-level results: Being productive about 87% or about 30% of the time was typical of most TCR beta V segments in an earlier analysis. As a later analysis showed, several of the most significant clusters appeared to be linked to common viral pathogens. Rare TCR sequences dominated, though some public TCRs recurred in many donors.

A word on this clone: Its antigen is undetermined.

CDR3 size: 13 residues. The germline CDR1 and CDR2 sequences are SNHLY and FYNNEI. Trimming stripped 3 bases from V and 4 bases from J, with 9 bases between. PCR used 60 Vbeta primers and 13 Jbeta primers. Clones were read by immunoSEQ multiplex PCR, and TCRdb kept only the in-frame ones, dropping some. The profile shows more than 150,000 clones, 82% of them singletons. Input material: PBMCs. This TCR was sampled from a woman aged 45-59 years in good health and CMV-seropositive. The J gene is TRBJ1-2, the V gene TRBV2; D is uncertain. The CDR3 sequence is CASSEREGYGYTF. In nucleotides, the CDR3 is TGTGCCAGCAGTGAGCGGGAGGGCTATGGCTACACCTTC.